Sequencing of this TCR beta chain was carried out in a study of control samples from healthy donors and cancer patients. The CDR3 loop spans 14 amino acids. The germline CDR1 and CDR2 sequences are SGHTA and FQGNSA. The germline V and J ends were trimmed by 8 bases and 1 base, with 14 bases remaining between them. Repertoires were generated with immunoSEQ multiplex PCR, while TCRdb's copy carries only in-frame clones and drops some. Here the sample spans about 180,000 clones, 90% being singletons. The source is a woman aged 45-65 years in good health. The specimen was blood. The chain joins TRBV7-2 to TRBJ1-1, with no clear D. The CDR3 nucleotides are TGTGCCAGCTTGAAGAGGAGGCAGAACACTGAAGCTTTCTTT. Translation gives CASLKRRQNTEAFF.